This T cell receptor beta chain was retrieved from a study of cytomegalovirus exposure and HLA in healthy donors. Study background: Genotyping showed roughly 86% of 398 donors falling in the Caucasian-associated ancestry cluster. Findings of the study overall: Previous analysis showed most TCR beta V segments were productive about 87% or about 30% of the time. For cytomegalovirus status, the classifier reportedly gave diagnoses with high specificity and sensitivity. Among TCR sequences, most were rare, though some public TCRs appeared in many donors.

The primer mix had 60 Vbeta and 13 Jbeta primers. The table came from immunoSEQ multiplex PCR; TCRdb's copy has only in-frame clones and leaves some out. The sample shows over 100,000 clones, approximately 78% of them seen only once. The CDR3 length is 17 residues. J was trimmed by 2 bases and V by 5 bases; bases with no gene match: 11. Germline V gives CDR1 SGHDT, CDR2 YYEEEE. The sample holds a few counts of this clone. What it binds is unknown. This TCR came from a woman aged 45-60 years in good health and CMV-seropositive. This chain connects TRBV5-6 to TRBJ2-1, with 9 bases lining up with TRBD1. Material for sequencing was PBMCs. CDR3 in amino acids: CASSPQGAGLAYNEQFF. The CDR3 DNA reads TGTGCCAGCAGTCCACAGGGGGCCGGACTAGCCTACAATGAGCAGTTCTTC.